This is a list of T cell receptor beta chains from one sample in a study of cytomegalovirus exposure and HLA in healthy donors. Method: immunoSEQ multiplex PCR; TCRdb's copy keeps in-frame clones and lacks some. The sample consists of tens of thousands of clones, 90% of them appearing once. Sequencing was performed on PBMCs. Source of these receptors: a woman younger than 30 in good health and CMV-seronegative. Each CDR3 is given with its conserved first and last residue. D genes are given only for firm matches.

v_call: TRBV9; j_call: TRBJ2-1; d_call: -; cdr3_aa: CASSPGSPSLVHEQFF; cdr3_nt: TGTGCCAGCAGCCCAGGTTCCCCCTCCTTGGTGCATGAGCAGTTCTTC
v_call: TRBV4-2; j_call: TRBJ2-5; d_call: -; cdr3_aa: CASSQVGLVETQYF; cdr3_nt: TGTGCCAGCAGCCAAGTTGGGCTGGTAGAGACCCAGTACTTC
v_call: TRBV28; j_call: TRBJ1-3; d_call: -; cdr3_aa: CASSPRSERVSGNTIYF; cdr3_nt: TGTGCCAGCAGTCCCCGATCCGAGCGGGTCTCTGGAAACACCATATATTTT
v_call: TRBV5-6; j_call: TRBJ2-1; d_call: -; cdr3_aa: CASSSQGGASEQFF; cdr3_nt: TGTGCCAGCAGCTCACAAGGGGGGGCCAGTGAGCAGTTCTTC
v_call: TRBV5-4; j_call: TRBJ2-7; d_call: TRBD1; cdr3_aa: CASSLGDRASYEQYF; cdr3_nt: TGTGCCAGCAGCTTAGGGGACAGGGCATCCTACGAGCAGTACTTC
v_call: TRBV20-1; j_call: TRBJ1-1; d_call: -; cdr3_aa: CSALKGLEAFF; cdr3_nt: TGCAGTGCTCTCAAAGGACTTGAAGCTTTCTTT
v_call: TRBV2; j_call: TRBJ1-4; d_call: TRBD1; cdr3_aa: CASSEQGARNEKLFF; cdr3_nt: TGTGCCAGCAGTGAGCAGGGGGCCCGTAATGAAAAACTGTTTTTT
v_call: TRBV2; j_call: TRBJ2-5; d_call: TRBD2; cdr3_aa: CASSRTSGSASDVQETQYF; cdr3_nt: TGTGCCAGCAGTCGCACTAGCGGGAGTGCGTCCGACGTCCAAGAGACCCAGTACTTC
v_call: TRBV15; j_call: TRBJ1-1; d_call: -; cdr3_aa: CATSSYLGDSGTEAFF; cdr3_nt: TGTGCCACCAGCAGTTACCTCGGAGATTCGGGGACTGAAGCTTTCTTT
v_call: TRBV5-1; j_call: TRBJ1-2; d_call: TRBD1; cdr3_aa: CASSLRDRNYGYTF; cdr3_nt: TGCGCCAGCAGCTTGAGGGACAGGAACTATGGCTACACCTTC